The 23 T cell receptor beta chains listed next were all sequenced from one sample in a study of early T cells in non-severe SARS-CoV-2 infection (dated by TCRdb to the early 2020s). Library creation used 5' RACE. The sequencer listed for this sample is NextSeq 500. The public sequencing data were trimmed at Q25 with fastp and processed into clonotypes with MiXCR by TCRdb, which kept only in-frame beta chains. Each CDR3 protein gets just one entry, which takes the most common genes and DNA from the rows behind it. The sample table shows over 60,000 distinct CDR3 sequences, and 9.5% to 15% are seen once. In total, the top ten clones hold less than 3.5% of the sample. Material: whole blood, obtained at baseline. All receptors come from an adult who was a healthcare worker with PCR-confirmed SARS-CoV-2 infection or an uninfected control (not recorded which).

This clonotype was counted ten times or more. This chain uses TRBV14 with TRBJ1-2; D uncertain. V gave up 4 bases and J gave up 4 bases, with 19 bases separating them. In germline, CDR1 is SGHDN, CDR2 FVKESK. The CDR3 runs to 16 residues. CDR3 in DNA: TGTGCCAGCAGCCGCCAAACGTCATATAACCTCTATGGCTACACCTTC. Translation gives CASSRQTSYNLYGYTF.

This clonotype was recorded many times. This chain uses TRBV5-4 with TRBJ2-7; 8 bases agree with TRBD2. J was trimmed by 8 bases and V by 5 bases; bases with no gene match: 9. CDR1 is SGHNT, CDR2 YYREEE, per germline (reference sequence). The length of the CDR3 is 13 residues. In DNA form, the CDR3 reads TGTGCCAGCAGGCAAAGCGGGGGCCGCCAGCAGTACTTC. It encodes CASRQSGGRQQYF. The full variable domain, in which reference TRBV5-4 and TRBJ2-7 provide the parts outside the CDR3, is ETGVTQSPTHLIKTRGQQVTLRCSSQSGHNTVSWYQQALGQGPQFIFQYYREEENGRGNFPPRFSGLQFPNYSSELNVNALELDDSALYLCASRQSGGRQQYFGPGTRLTVT.

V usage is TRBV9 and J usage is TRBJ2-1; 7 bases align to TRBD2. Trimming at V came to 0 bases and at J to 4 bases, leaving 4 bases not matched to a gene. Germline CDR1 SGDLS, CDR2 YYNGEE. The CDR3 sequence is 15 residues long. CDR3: CASSVASSGYNEQFF. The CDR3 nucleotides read TGTGCCAGCAGCGTAGCCTCTAGCGGATACAATGAGCAGTTCTTC. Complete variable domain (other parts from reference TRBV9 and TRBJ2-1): DSGVTQTPKHLITATGQRVTLRCSPRSGDLSVYWYQQSLDQGLQFLIQYYNGEERAKGNILERFSAQQFPDLHSELNLSSLELGDSALYFCASSVASSGYNEQFFGPGTRLTVL.

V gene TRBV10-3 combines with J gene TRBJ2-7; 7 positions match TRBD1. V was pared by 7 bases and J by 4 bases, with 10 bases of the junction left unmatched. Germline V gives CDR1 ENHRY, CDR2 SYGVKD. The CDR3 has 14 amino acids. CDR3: CAINSGTERYEQYF. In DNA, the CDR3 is TGTGCCATCAACTCCGGGACAGAAAGGTACGAGCAGTACTTC.

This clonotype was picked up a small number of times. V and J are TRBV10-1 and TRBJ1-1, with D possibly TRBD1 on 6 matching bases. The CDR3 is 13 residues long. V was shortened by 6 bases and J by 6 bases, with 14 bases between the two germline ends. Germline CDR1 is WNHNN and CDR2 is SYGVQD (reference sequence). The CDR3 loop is CASSPTGTPEAFF. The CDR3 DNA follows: TGCGCCAGCAGCCCTACAGGGACCCCTGAAGCTTTCTTT.

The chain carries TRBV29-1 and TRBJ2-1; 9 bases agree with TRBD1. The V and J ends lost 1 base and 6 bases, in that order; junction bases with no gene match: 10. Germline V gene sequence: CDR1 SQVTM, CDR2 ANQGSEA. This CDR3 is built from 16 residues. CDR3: CSVEGRDRVFGNEQFF. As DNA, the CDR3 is TGCAGCGTTGAAGGCCGGGACAGGGTCTTTGGCAATGAGCAGTTCTTC.

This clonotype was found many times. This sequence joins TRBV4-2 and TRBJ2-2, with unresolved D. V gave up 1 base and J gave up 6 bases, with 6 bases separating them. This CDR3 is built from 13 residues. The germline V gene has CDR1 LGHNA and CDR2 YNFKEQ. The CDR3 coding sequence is TGTGCCAGCAGCCAAGCGGAAGCCGGGGAGCTGTTTTTT. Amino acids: CASSQAEAGELFF.

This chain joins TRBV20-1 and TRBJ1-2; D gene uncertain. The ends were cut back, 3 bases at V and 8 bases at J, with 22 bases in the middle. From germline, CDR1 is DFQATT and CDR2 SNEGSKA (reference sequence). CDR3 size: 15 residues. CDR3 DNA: TGCAGTGCTAGGAGTCGGGCAGGCAATGTGGGAGGCTACACCTTC. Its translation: CSARSRAGNVGGYTF.

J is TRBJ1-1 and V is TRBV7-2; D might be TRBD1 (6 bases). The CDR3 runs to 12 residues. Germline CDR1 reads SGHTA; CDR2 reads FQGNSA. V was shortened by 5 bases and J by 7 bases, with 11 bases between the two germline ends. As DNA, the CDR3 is TGTGCCAGCAGCCGGAGGGGGGGTGAAGCTTTCTTT. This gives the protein CASSRRGGEAFF.

The CDR3 sequence is CATATGPHGYTF. The DNA for the CDR3 is TGTGCCACAGCTACAGGGCCACATGGCTACACCTTC. The chain employs TRBV19 and TRBJ1-2; TRBD1 might be the D (6 bases). The germline CDR1 and CDR2 sequences are LNHDA and SQIVND (reference sequence). Trimming took off 10 bases at V and 6 bases at J, with 15 bases between the two ends. There are 12 residues in the CDR3.

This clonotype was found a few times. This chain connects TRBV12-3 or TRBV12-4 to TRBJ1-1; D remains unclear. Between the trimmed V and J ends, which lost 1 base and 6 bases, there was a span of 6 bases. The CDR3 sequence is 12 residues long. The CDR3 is CASSLGAAEAFF. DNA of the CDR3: TGTGCCAGCAGTTTAGGCGCGGCTGAAGCTTTCTTT.

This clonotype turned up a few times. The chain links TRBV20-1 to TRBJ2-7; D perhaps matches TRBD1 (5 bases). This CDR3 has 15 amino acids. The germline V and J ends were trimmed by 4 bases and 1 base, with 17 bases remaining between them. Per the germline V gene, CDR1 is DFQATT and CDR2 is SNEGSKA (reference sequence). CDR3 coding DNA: TGCAGTGCTAACCCACGGGCAGGGCGATCCTACGAGCAGTACTTC. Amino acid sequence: CSANPRAGRSYEQYF.

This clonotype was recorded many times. CDR3 region: CASSTRLAGRRAGELFF. Here the CDR3 DNA reads TGTGCCAGCAGTACTAGACTAGCGGGGCGGCGTGCCGGGGAGCTGTTTTTT. The chain is built from TRBV6-5 and TRBJ2-2, with 11 bases fitting TRBD2. This CDR3 is built from 17 residues. V dropped 5 bases and J dropped 6; count of bases not matched to a gene: 11. Looked up from germline, CDR1 is MNHEY and CDR2 is SVGAGI.

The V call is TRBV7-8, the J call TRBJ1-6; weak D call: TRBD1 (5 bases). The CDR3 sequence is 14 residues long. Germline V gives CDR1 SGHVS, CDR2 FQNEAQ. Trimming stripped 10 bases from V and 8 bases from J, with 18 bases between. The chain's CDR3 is CATKSRDGDSPLHF. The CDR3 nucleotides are TGTGCCACAAAAAGCCGGGACGGTGATTCACCCCTCCACTTT.

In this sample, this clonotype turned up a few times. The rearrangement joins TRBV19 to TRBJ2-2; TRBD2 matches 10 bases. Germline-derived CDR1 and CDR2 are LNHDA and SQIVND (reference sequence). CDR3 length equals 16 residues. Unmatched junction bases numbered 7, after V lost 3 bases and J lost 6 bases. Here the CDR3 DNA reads TGTGCCAGTAGTATGATATTAGCGGGGGGCGCCGGGGAGCTGTTTTTT. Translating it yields CASSMILAGGAGELFF.

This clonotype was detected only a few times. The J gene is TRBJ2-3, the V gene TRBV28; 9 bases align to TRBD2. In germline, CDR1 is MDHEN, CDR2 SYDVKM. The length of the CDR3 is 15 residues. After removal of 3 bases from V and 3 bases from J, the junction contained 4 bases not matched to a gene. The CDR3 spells CASSFKLAGTDTQYF. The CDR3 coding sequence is TGTGCCAGCAGTTTTAAGCTAGCGGGGACAGATACGCAGTATTTT.

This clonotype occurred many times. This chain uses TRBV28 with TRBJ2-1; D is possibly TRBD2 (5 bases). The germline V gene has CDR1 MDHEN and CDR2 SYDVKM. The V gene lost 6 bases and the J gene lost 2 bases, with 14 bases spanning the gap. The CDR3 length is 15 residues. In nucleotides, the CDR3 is TGTGCCAGCAGACTAGTAGGCCCAACCTACAATGAGCAGTTCTTC. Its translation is CASRLVGPTYNEQFF. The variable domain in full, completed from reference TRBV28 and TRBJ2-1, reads DVKVTQSSRYLVKRTGEKVFLECVQDMDHENMFWYRQDPGLGLRLIYFSYDVKMKEKGDIPEGYSVSREKKERFSLILESASTNQTSMYLCASRLVGPTYNEQFFGPGTRLTVL.

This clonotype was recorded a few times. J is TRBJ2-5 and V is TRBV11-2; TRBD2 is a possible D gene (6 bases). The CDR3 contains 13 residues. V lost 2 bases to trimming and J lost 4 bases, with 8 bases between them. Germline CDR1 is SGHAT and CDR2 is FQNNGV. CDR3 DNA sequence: TGTGCCAGCAGCTTACAGGGAGGAGAGACCCAGTACTTC. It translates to CASSLQGGETQYF.

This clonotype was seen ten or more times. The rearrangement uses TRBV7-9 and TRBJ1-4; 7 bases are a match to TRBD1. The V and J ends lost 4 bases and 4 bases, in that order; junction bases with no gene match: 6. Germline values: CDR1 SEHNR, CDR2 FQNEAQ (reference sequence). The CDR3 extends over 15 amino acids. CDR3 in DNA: TGTGCCAGCAGCTGGTCGACAGGGAATAATGAAAAACTGTTTTTT. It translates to CASSWSTGNNEKLFF.

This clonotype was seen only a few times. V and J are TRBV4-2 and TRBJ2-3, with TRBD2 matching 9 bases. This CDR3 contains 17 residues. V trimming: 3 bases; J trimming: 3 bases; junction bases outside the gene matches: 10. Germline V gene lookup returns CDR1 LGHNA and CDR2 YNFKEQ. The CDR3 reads CASSHRLAVDVTDTQYF. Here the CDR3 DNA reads TGTGCCAGCAGCCACCGACTAGCGGTGGATGTGACAGATACGCAGTATTTT.

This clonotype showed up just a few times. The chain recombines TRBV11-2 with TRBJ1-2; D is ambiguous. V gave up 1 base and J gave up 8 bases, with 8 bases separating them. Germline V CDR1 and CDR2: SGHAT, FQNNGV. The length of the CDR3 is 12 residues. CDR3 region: CASSLVQGGYTF. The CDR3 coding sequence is TGTGCCAGCAGCTTAGTACAAGGGGGCTACACCTTC.

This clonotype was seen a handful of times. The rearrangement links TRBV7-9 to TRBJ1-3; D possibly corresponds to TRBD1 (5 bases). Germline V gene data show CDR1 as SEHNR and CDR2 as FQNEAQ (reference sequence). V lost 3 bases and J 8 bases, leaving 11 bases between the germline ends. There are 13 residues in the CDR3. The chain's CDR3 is CASSLARADTIYF. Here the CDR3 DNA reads TGTGCCAGCAGCTTGGCCAGGGCGGACACCATATATTTT.

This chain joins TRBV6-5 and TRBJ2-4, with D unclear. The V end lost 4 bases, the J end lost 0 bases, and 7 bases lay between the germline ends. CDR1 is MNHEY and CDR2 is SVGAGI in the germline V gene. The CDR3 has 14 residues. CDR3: CASSSLKAKNIQYF. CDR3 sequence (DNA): TGTGCCAGCAGTTCTCTGAAAGCCAAAAACATTCAGTACTTC.